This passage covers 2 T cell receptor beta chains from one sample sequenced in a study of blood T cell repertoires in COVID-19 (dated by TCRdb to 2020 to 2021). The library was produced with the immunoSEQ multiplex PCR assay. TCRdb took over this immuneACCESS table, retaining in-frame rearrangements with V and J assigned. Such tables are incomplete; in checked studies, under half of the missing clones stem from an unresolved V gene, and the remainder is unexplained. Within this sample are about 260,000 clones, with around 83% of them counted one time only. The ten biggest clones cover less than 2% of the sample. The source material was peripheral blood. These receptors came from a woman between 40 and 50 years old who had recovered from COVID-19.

The CDR3 DNA follows: TGTGCCAGCAGTCAAAGGGGGGGAGTCAACTATGGCTACACCTTC. Amino acids: CASSQRGGVNYGYTF. The chain links TRBV28 to TRBJ1-2; maybe TRBD1 (6 bases). Germline CDR1 MDHEN, CDR2 SYDVKM. V was clipped by 5 bases and J by 2 bases, with 15 bases between them. The CDR3 extends over 15 amino acids.

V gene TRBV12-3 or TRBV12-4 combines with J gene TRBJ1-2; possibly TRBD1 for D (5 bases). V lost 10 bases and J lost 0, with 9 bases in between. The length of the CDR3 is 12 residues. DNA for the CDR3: TGTGCCATTAGGGGTGCTAACTATGGCTACACCTTC. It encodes CAIRGANYGYTF.